These 16 T cell receptor beta chains share one sample of origin, sequenced in a study of shared clonotypes between healthy human individuals (dated by TCRdb to 2019 to 2021). The library was produced with the immunoSEQ multiplex PCR assay. TCRdb limited this immuneACCESS table to in-frame rearrangements with V and J called. A share of clones is missing; checked studies link under half to unresolved V genes, and the rest is unexplained. Within this sample are about 460,000 clones, with approximately 71% of them counted one time only. About 11% of the sample is held by the ten biggest clonotypes. The sequencing sample was made of PBMCs. Source of these receptors: a woman between 35 and 50 years old in good health. Some clones in this sample may be carry-over from other donors' samples.

This rearrangement joins TRBV7-9 to TRBJ1-1; TRBD1 agrees at 7 bases. CDR1 is SEHNR, CDR2 FQNEAQ, per germline (reference sequence). With 5 bases clipped from V and 0 bases from J, the junction kept 6 bases outside the gene matches. This CDR3 region has 15 residues. Here the CDR3 DNA reads TGTGCCAGCAGCCCTGAGGGACAGTTGAACACTGAAGCTTTCTTT. This encodes CASSPEGQLNTEAFF.

In regard to this clone: It differs at one base from a far larger clone, so likely a read error. This CDR3 is also generated by other DNA sequences in the sample. This rearrangement joins TRBV28 to TRBJ2-1; TRBD1 matches 7 bases. CDR1 MDHEN and CDR2 SYDVKM come from the germline V gene. The CDR3 runs 13 residues. V lost 5 bases and J lost 13; bases outside the gene matches: 11. The CDR3 DNA reads TGTGCCAGCAGTCGCCACAGGGGCAGTGAACAGTTCTTC. Translating it yields CASSRHRGSEQFF.

A note on this clone: One junction end disagrees with the germline gene, perhaps due to a read error. This rearrangement joins TRBV29-1 to TRBJ1-4; weak D call: TRBD1 (5 bases). The CDR3 runs to 11 residues. Germline lookup yields CDR1 SQVTM and CDR2 ANQGSEA. For the CDR3, the DNA is TGCAGCGCCTCTGTGGGGGAAAAACTGCTTTTT. It encodes CSASVGEKLLF.

J is TRBJ1-2 and V is TRBV2; D ambiguous. Germline lookup yields CDR1 SNHLY and CDR2 FYNNEI. CDR3 length equals 12 residues. Trimming shortened V by 11 bases and J by 8 bases, and 18 bases separated the two germline ends. The CDR3 loop is CAGRVLPGGYTF. Written as DNA, the CDR3 is TGTGCCGGTCGAGTCCTCCCGGGCGGCTACACCTTC.

The rearrangement joins TRBV9 to TRBJ2-3; no clear D gene. The CDR3 extends over 12 amino acids. Germline V CDR1 and CDR2: SGDLS, YYNGEE. Between the trimmed V and J ends, which lost 4 bases and 7 bases, there was a span of 10 bases. The CDR3, as DNA: TGTGCCAGCAGCTCCCCCCGGAATACGCAGTATTTT. Its translation is CASSSPRNTQYF.

The V call is TRBV30, the J call TRBJ2-1; D may be TRBD2 (6 bases). This CDR3 is 14 amino acids long. The germline V and J ends were trimmed by 3 bases and 4 bases, with 13 bases remaining between them. Germline assignment: CDR1 GTSNPN and CDR2 SVGIG (reference sequence). The CDR3 sequence is CAWRVTSPYNEQFF. DNA of the CDR3: TGTGCCTGGAGGGTGACTAGTCCTTACAATGAGCAGTTCTTC. Full variable domain (missing parts from reference TRBV30 and TRBJ2-1): SQTIHQWPATLVQPVGSPLSLECTVEGTSNPNLYWYRQAAGRGLQLLFYSVGIGQISSEVPQNLSASRPQDRQFILSSKKLLLSDSGFYLCAWRVTSPYNEQFFGPGTRLTVL.

This clone was observed many times. The chain is built from TRBV28 and TRBJ2-4; no definite D call. From germline, CDR1 is MDHEN and CDR2 SYDVKM. The CDR3 sequence is 13 residues long. Deletions cut 4 bases from V and 8 bases from J, with 12 bases between. This CDR3 reads CASSSPGLDIQYF. In nucleotides, the CDR3 is TGTGCCAGCAGTTCCCCCGGGCTCGACATTCAGTACTTC.

This sequence joins TRBV19 and TRBJ1-5; TRBD1 is a possible D gene (5 bases). V was shortened by 3 bases and J by 0 bases, with 9 bases between the two germline ends. The germline V gene encodes CDR1 LNHDA and CDR2 SQIVND (reference sequence). The CDR3 has 15 residues. The CDR3 sequence: CASSMGRISNQPQHF. CDR3 in DNA: TGTGCCAGTAGTATGGGGCGGATTAGCAATCAGCCCCAGCATTTT.

This clone occurred once. The V call is TRBV5-1, the J call TRBJ2-7, with 9 bases identical to TRBD1. V was pared by 1 base and J by 6 bases, with 5 bases of the junction left unmatched. The CDR3 has 14 residues. Looked up from germline, CDR1 is SGHRS and CDR2 is YFSETQ. The CDR3 nucleotides read TGCGCCAGCAGCTTGAAAGGACAGGGGAGCGAGCAGTACTTC. Its translation: CASSLKGQGSEQYF. The full variable domain, in which reference TRBV5-1 and TRBJ2-7 provide the parts outside the CDR3, is KAGVTQTPRYLIKTRGQQVTLSCSPISGHRSVSWYQQTPGQGLQFLFEYFSETQRNKGNFPGRFSGRQFSNSRSEMNVSTLELGDSALYLCASSLKGQGSEQYFGPGTRLTVT.

Comment on this clone: A far larger clone is off by one base, so a read error is likely. The sample holds other DNA sequences that translate to the same CDR3. The chain is built from TRBV5-6 and TRBJ2-2; 8 bases align to TRBD2. Germline assignment: CDR1 SGHDT and CDR2 YYEEEE. Losses at the gene ends were 1 base for V and 3 bases for J; bases not matched to a gene: 8. CDR3 length equals 17 residues. The CDR3 loop reads CASSLYLAGGYTGELFF. CDR3 coding DNA: TGTGCCAGCAGCTTGTATCTGGCGGGAGGCTACACCGGGGAGCTGTTTTTT.

For this clone: A read error is likely here: a far larger clone is one base away. The genes are TRBV15 and TRBJ2-2; D gene unclear. The germline V gene encodes CDR1 LNHNV and CDR2 YYDKDF (reference sequence). The CDR3 has 13 amino acids. The CDR3 sequence is CATSGDFAGELFF. Here the CDR3 DNA reads TGTGCCACCAGCGGAGATTTCGCCGGGGAGCTGTTTTTT.

V gene TRBV13 combines with J gene TRBJ2-7, with a possible D match to TRBD2 (6 bases). Deletions cut 7 bases from V and 5 bases from J, with 18 bases between. The length of the CDR3 is 14 residues. Looked up from germline, CDR1 is PRHDT and CDR2 is FYEKMQ (reference sequence). The CDR3 protein is CASIRWGERDEQYF. CDR3 sequence (DNA): TGTGCCAGCATCCGATGGGGGGAGAGGGACGAGCAGTACTTC. Supplemented by reference TRBV13 and TRBJ2-7, the full variable domain reads AAGVIQSPRHLIKEKRETATLKCYPIPRHDTVYWYQQGPGQDPQFLISFYEKMQSDKGSIPDRFSAQQFSDYHSELNMSSLELGDSALYFCASIRWGERDEQYFGPGTRLTVT.

This clone was seen ten or more times. Within the sample, other DNA sequences also encode this same CDR3. This chain links TRBV7-8 with TRBJ1-4; a weak D match, TRBD1 (5 bases). The germline gives CDR1 SGHVS, CDR2 FQNEAQ. Trimming cost V 4 bases and J 8 bases, with 17 bases left between them. CDR3 length equals 15 residues. This CDR3 is CASSSRGEKNEKLFF. The DNA of the CDR3 is TGTGCCAGCAGCTCCCGGGGGGAGAAGAACGAAAAACTGTTTTTT.

The chain combines TRBV6-1 with TRBJ1-1; D is perhaps TRBD1 (6 bases). Germline V gives CDR1 MNHNS, CDR2 SASEGT. The CDR3 totals 15 residues. The ends were cut back, 3 bases at V and 0 bases at J, with 11 bases in the middle. The CDR3 protein is CASSDVGGMNTEAFF. The DNA for the CDR3 is TGTGCCAGCAGTGATGTAGGGGGGATGAACACTGAAGCTTTCTTT.

This chain connects TRBV5-1 to TRBJ2-1; D is unresolved. Trimming stripped 5 bases from V and 3 bases from J, with 18 bases between. The germline V gene has CDR1 SGHRS and CDR2 YFSETQ. This CDR3 spans 16 amino acids. The CDR3: CASRRRLPLLYNEQFF. CDR3 nucleotide sequence: TGCGCCAGCAGAAGGAGACTCCCTTTACTCTACAATGAGCAGTTCTTC.

As for this clone: This sample also contains other DNA sequences that code for the same CDR3. The chain recombines TRBV29-1 with TRBJ2-7; D not certain. This CDR3 has 11 residues. Trimming shortened V by 4 bases and J by 1 base, and 5 bases separated the two germline ends. Germline V gene lookup returns CDR1 SQVTM and CDR2 ANQGSEA. This CDR3 reads CSVGISYEQYF. For the CDR3, the DNA is TGCAGCGTTGGAATATCCTACGAGCAGTACTTC.